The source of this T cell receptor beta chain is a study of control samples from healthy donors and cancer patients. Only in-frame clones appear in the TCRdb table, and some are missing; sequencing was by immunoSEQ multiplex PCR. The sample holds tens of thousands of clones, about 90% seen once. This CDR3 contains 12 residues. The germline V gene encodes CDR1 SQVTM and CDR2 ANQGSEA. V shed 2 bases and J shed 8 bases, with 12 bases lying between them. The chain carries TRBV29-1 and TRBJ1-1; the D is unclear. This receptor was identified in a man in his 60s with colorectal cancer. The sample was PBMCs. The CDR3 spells CSVESWADEAFF. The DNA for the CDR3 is TGCAGCGTTGAATCGTGGGCCGACGAAGCTTTCTTT.